This passage covers 20 T cell receptor beta chains from one sample sequenced in a study of T cell clonality in common variable immunodeficiency. Profiling relied on immunoSEQ multiplex PCR, and the TCRdb table lists in-frame clones only, not all of them. The table lists about 35,000 clones, no singletons, with roughly 8.9% in the top ten. Sample: peripheral blood mononuclear cells. The origin of the receptors is a person aged 18 to 75 in good health.

This clone has ten or more counts. The missing CDR3 end, 3 residues past where the read stops, is filled in from the germline J gene. The chain combines TRBV5-1 with TRBJ2-7; TRBD1 matches at 11 bases. The CDR3 covers 16 residues. The germline CDR1 and CDR2 sequences are SGHRS and YFSETQ. Trimming at V came to 2 bases and at J to 3 bases, leaving 7 bases not matched to a gene. The CDR3 loop is CASSFTGQGAFYEQYF. The CDR3 DNA, read in part, is TGCGCCAGCAGCTTCACCGGACAGGGGGCGTTCTACGAG.

Turning to this clone: Read data end 3 residues before the CDR3 end; the end is taken from the germline J gene. The chain employs TRBV2 and TRBJ2-3; perhaps TRBD2 as D (7 bases). Germline values: CDR1 SNHLY, CDR2 FYNNEI. The CDR3 covers 15 residues. The sequenced part of the CDR3 DNA is TGTGCCAGCAGTGAAAGGGGGGGAACGGGTCAGCCG. Its translation is CASSERGGTGQP. The entire CDR3 protein reads CASSERGGTGQPQYF.

This clone came up many times. The read falls 3 residues short of the CDR3 end, and the missing part is taken from the germline J gene. The chain joins TRBV20-1 to TRBJ2-1; 9 nucleotides agree with TRBD2. The CDR3 extends over 15 amino acids. After removal of 6 bases from V and 7 bases from J, the junction contained 13 bases not matched to a gene. The germline gives CDR1 DFQATT, CDR2 SNEGSKA (reference sequence). The CDR3 bases that were read are TGCAGTGCCGAAACCCCCAGCGGGAGGCTAAATGAG. This codes for CSAETPSGRLNE. The whole CDR3 is CSAETPSGRLNEQFF.

This clone was detected ten times or more. The read gets to within 3 residues of the CDR3 end, and the germline J gene fills in the rest. The chain has TRBV18 and TRBJ2-2; D unresolved. The germline CDR1 and CDR2 sequences are KGHSH and LQKENI. The germline V and J ends were trimmed by 6 bases and 0 bases, with 14 bases remaining between them. CDR3 length equals 16 residues. The chain's CDR3 is CASSSSVSANTGELFF. CDR3 DNA, as far as it was read: TGTGCCAGCTCCTCTTCAGTCTCCGCGAACACCGGGGAG.

This clone was counted a few times. CDR3: CASSYPSGTSTDTQYF. CDR3 bases read: TGTGCCAGCAGTTACCCGAGCGGGACCAGCACAGATACG. The chain couples TRBV6-2 or TRBV6-3 to TRBJ2-3; 7 nucleotides line up with TRBD2. The CDR3 is cut off 3 residues early in the read; its end comes from the germline J gene. CDR1 is MNHEY and CDR2 is SVGEGT in the germline V gene. V shed 2 bases, J shed 0 bases, and the junction held 5 bases outside the gene matches. The CDR3 is 16 residues long.

This clone was counted many times. With the read ending 3 residues before the CDR3 end, the germline J gene is used to fill in that end. The rearrangement joins TRBV6-1 to TRBJ1-2; 7 bases line up with TRBD1. Per the germline V gene, CDR1 is MNHNS and CDR2 is SASEGT. V gave up 3 bases and J gave up 4 bases; unmatched junction bases: 8. The CDR3 has 15 amino acids. CDR3 DNA, as far as it was read: TGTGCCAGCAGTGACCTCCGACAGGGCGCCTATGGC. The encoded protein is CASSDLRQGAYG. The CDR3 as a whole reads CASSDLRQGAYGYTF.

This clone showed up many times. The CDR3 extends 3 residues past the end of the read, so its final part is completed from the germline J gene. This chain joins TRBV10-3 and TRBJ1-6; 8 bases align to TRBD1. The CDR3 runs 14 residues. J lost 10 bases, V lost 4 bases, and 6 bases had no gene match. Germline loops: CDR1 ENHRY, CDR2 SYGVKD. CDR3 DNA, as far as it was read: TGTGCCATCAGTGGAACAGGGGGTCCCTCACCC. Translation: CAISGTGGPSP. The CDR3 reads in full as CAISGTGGPSPLHF.

This clone came up many times. Read coverage stops 3 residues before the CDR3 terminus; the germline J gene supplies the remainder. The chain employs TRBV19 and TRBJ2-7; no clear D. Germline CDR1 is LNHDA and CDR2 is SQIVND (reference sequence). The CDR3 loop spans 12 amino acids. The V end lost 5 bases, the J end lost 3 bases, and 8 bases lay between the germline ends. The CDR3 sequence: CASSGPGYEQYF. The covered CDR3 bases are TGTGCCAGTAGTGGTCCGGGCTACGAG.

The sample holds many counts of this clone. CDR3 region: CASSFGDRGNQSPQHF. Partial CDR3 DNA: TGTGCCAGTAGTTTTGGCGACAGGGGCAATCAATCGCCC. The chain carries TRBV19 and TRBJ1-5; TRBD1 matches at 8 bases. The missing CDR3 end, 3 residues past where the read stops, is filled in from the germline J gene. V lost 5 bases and J lost 9; bases outside the gene matches: 15. The germline gives CDR1 LNHDA, CDR2 SQIVND (reference sequence). This CDR3 has 16 residues.

This clone has ten or more counts. The read falls 3 residues short of the CDR3 end, and the missing part is taken from the germline J gene. Within the sample, other DNA sequences also encode this same CDR3. The chain couples TRBV20-1 to TRBJ2-4; D is unresolved. This CDR3 contains 13 residues. CDR1 DFQATT and CDR2 SNEGSKA come from the germline V gene (reference sequence). With 1 base removed from V and 6 bases from J, the gap between germline ends came to 10 bases. CDR3 bases read: TGCAGTGCTAGAGTCCCCACGGGAAACATT. Amino acids: CSARVPTGNI. The entire CDR3 protein reads CSARVPTGNIQYF.

This clone was detected many times. The CDR3 goes on 3 residues after the read ends, and that part is filled in from the germline J gene. This chain links TRBV19 with TRBJ1-5, with 7 bases lining up with TRBD1. The CDR3 runs 16 residues. CDR1 and CDR2 (germline): LNHDA, SQIVND (reference sequence). The junction had 9 bases not matched to a gene; V was cut back by 5 bases and J by 2 bases. CDR3: CASSFTTGVGNQPQHF. CDR3 bases read: TGTGCCAGTAGTTTTACAACAGGGGTTGGCAATCAGCCC.

The sample holds many counts of this clone. The missing CDR3 end, 3 residues past where the read stops, is filled in from the germline J gene. V is TRBV7-6 and J is TRBJ1-5, with 7 bases lining up with TRBD1. The CDR3 contains 14 residues. From germline, CDR1 is SGHVS and CDR2 FNYEAQ. With 3 bases clipped from V and 5 bases from J, the junction kept 4 bases outside the gene matches. CDR3 DNA, as far as it was read: TGTGCCAGCAGCTTGGGTACAGGGGATCAGCCC. Its translation: CASSLGTGDQP. The CDR3 in its entirety is CASSLGTGDQPQHF. Full variable domain (remainder filled in from reference TRBV7-6 and TRBJ1-5): GAGVSQSPRYKVTKRGQDVALRCDPISGHVSLYWYRQALGQGPEFLTYFNYEAQQDKSGLPNDRFSAERPEGSISTLTIQRTEQRDSAMYRCASSLGTGDQPQHFGDGTRLSIL.

This clone showed up just a few times. Read sequence stops 3 residues before the CDR3 end, and the germline J gene provides the missing end. The J gene is TRBJ2-7, the V gene TRBV11-3, with D perhaps assigned TRBD1 or TRBD2 (7 bases each). This CDR3 is 14 amino acids long. Looked up from germline, CDR1 is SGHNT and CDR2 is YENEEA. V lost 8 bases to trimming and J lost 2 bases, with 16 bases between them. The CDR3 DNA, read in part, is TGTGCCAGCGAGGGGGCGGGAGCCCCCTACGAG. Translating it yields CASEGAGAPYE. The complete CDR3 protein is CASEGAGAPYEQYF. The full variable domain, rest sourced from reference TRBV11-3 and TRBJ2-7, is EAGVVQSPRYKIIEKKQPVAFWCNPISGHNTLYWYLQNLGQGPELLIRYENEEAVDDSQLPKDRFSAERLKGVDSTLKIQPAELGDSAVYLCASEGAGAPYEQYFGPGTRLTVT.

This clone has ten or more counts. The observed sequence ends 3 residues before the CDR3 terminus, with the missing tail filled in from the germline J gene. The chain employs TRBV20-1 and TRBJ1-3; 7 bases map to TRBD1. This CDR3 region has 14 residues. Germline V CDR1 and CDR2: DFQATT, SNEGSKA (reference sequence). Germline trimming cut 6 bases from V and 4 bases from J; bases unmatched to any gene: 9. The CDR3 is CSAPDRVGGNTIYF. Partial CDR3 DNA: TGCAGTGCGCCTGACAGGGTCGGGGGAAACACC.

This clone was detected ten times or more. The read comes to an end 3 residues before the CDR3 does, leaving the germline J gene to fill in the end. This chain connects TRBV20-1 to TRBJ1-2, with 8 bases fitting TRBD1. This CDR3 is 13 amino acids long. The germline CDR1 and CDR2 sequences are DFQATT and SNEGSKA (reference sequence). This chain's CDR3 is CSAKTQGAQGYTF. Incomplete CDR3 DNA: TGCAGTGCGAAAACTCAGGGGGCGCAAGGC.

On this clone itself: Sequencing ends 3 residues short of the CDR3 end; the germline J gene provides the rest. The J gene is TRBJ1-2, the V gene TRBV30; D is unclear. Germline assignment: CDR1 GTSNPN and CDR2 SVGIG (reference sequence). The CDR3 length is 14 residues. The CDR3 DNA, read in part, is TGTGCCTGGAGTCTTGGGAGCGGTACCTACGAA. Translation gives CAWSLGSGTYE. From start to end, the CDR3 is CAWSLGSGTYEYTF.

This clone occurred many times. The CDR3 goes on 3 residues after the read ends, and that part is filled in from the germline J gene. The V gene is TRBV7-2, the J gene TRBJ2-7; TRBD2 is a possible D gene (6 bases). Trimming shortened V by 5 bases and J by 3 bases, and 11 bases separated the two germline ends. The CDR3 loop spans 13 amino acids. Per the germline V gene, CDR1 is SGHTA and CDR2 is FQGNSA. CDR3: CASSTMGGYEQYF. The covered CDR3 bases are TGTGCCAGCAGCACCATGGGGGGCTACGAG. The variable domain in full, completed from reference TRBV7-2 and TRBJ2-7, reads GAGVSQSPSNKVTEKGKDVELRCDPISGHTALYWYRQSLGQGLEFLIYFQGNSAPDKSGLPSDRFSAERTGGSVSTLTIQRTQQEDSAVYLCASSTMGGYEQYFGPGTRLTVT.

This clone has a count of ten or more. The read is 3 residues too short to cover the CDR3 end, so that end is filled in from the germline J gene. The rearrangement uses TRBV19 and TRBJ2-7; a weak D match, TRBD1 (6 bases). CDR3 length equals 15 residues. V lost 3 bases and J 5 bases, leaving 17 bases between the germline ends. CDR1 is LNHDA and CDR2 is SQIVND in the germline V gene (reference sequence). The CDR3 is CASSMRGRGADEQYF. The CDR3 DNA, read in part, is TGTGCCAGTAGTATGAGGGGCAGGGGAGCCGACGAG.

This clone was seen many times. The CDR3 end falls 3 residues outside the read, so it is completed with the germline J gene. This rearrangement joins TRBV7-9 to TRBJ1-4; TRBD1 aligns across 8 bases. The CDR3 has 14 amino acids. V trimming: 0 bases; J trimming: 6 bases; junction bases outside the gene matches: 0. Germline CDR1 reads SEHNR; CDR2 reads FQNEAQ (reference sequence). The CDR3 DNA, read in part, is TGTGCCAGCAGCTTAGCACAGGGGGATGAAAAA. It codes for CASSLAQGDEK. The full CDR3 is CASSLAQGDEKLFF.

This clone was seen repeatedly, ten times or more. The CDR3 end falls 3 residues outside the read, so it is completed with the germline J gene. The chain recombines TRBV29-1 with TRBJ1-1, with a tentative D call TRBD1 (6 bases). The length of the CDR3 is 12 residues. CDR1 is SQVTM and CDR2 is ANQGSEA in the germline V gene. V lost 6 bases to trimming and J lost 4 bases, with 12 bases between them. CDR3 region: CSVDRTATEAFF. The CDR3 DNA, read in part, is TGCAGCGTGGACAGAACCGCCACTGAA.